This T cell receptor beta chain stems from a study of early T cells in non-severe SARS-CoV-2 infection. Germline CDR1 and CDR2: SQVTM and ANQGSEA. The V end lost 3 bases, the J end lost 5 bases, and 7 bases lay between the germline ends. This CDR3 region has 11 residues. TCRdb independently ran MiXCR on the 5' RACE reads; one entry per CDR3 protein. The profile shows fewer than 65,000 distinct CDR3 sequences, about 7.7% of them singletons. This clonotype occurred a few times. V usage is TRBV29-1 and J usage is TRBJ2-5; D not certain. This sequence was found in an adult who was a healthcare worker with PCR-confirmed SARS-CoV-2 infection or an uninfected control (not recorded which). The sequencing here drew on whole blood, taken at baseline. CDR3 bases: TGCAGCGTTGACCGCATGGAGACCCAGTACTTC. This codes for CSVDRMETQYF.